This T cell receptor beta chain emerged from a study of T cells in women clearing cervical HPV infection. Overall study context: Women with histologically confirmed HPV16-related CIN3 or worse, 2 with invasive cancer, served as cases.

Study-wide findings and caveats: T-cell numbers per sample were unknown and may explain richness differences.

Comments on this clone: Antigen: not known.

The protocol was immunoSEQ multiplex PCR, while the TCRdb copy is restricted to in-frame clones and leaves out a portion. This sample's table reports some 40,000 clones. The clonotype originates from a woman between 18 and 70 years old with a cervical HPV16 infection that either progressed to CIN3+ or cleared (not recorded which). Sequencing used blood buffy coat.

The CDR3 bases that were read are TGTGCCAGCAGCCCCTCGATCGAGCATGAG. This translates into CASSPSIEHE. The entire CDR3 reads CASSPSIEHEQFF. This chain connects TRBV7-3 to TRBJ2-1; no clear D gene. The read ends 3 residues before the CDR3 terminus; that terminus is restored from the germline J gene. CDR1 SGHTA and CDR2 FQGTGA come from the germline V gene. V lost 5 bases and J lost 8, with 13 bases in between. The CDR3 length is 13 residues.